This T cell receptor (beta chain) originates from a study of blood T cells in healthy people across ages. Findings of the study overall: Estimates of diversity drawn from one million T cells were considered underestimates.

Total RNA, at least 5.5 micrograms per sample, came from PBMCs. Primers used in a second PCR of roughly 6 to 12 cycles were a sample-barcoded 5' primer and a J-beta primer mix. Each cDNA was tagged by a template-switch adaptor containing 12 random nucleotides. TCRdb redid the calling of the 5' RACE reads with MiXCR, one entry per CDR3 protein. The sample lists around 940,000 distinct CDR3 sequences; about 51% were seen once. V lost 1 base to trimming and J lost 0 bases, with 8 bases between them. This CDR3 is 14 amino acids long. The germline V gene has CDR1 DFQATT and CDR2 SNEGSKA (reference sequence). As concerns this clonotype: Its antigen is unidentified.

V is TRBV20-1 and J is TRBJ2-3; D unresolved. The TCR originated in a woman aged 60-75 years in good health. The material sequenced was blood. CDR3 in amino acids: CSARAPISTDTQYF. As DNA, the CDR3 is TGCAGTGCTAGAGCGCCCATCAGCACAGATACGCAGTATTTT.